These 28 T cell receptor beta chains originate from one sample sequenced in a study of T cell responses to AZD1222 COVID-19 vaccine. Repertoires were generated with immunoSEQ multiplex PCR, while TCRdb's copy carries only in-frame clones and drops some. Among some 150,000 clones listed, 75% to 90% were seen once. This specimen consisted of peripheral blood, obtained on day 0 of AZD1222 vaccination. These TCRs come from an adult in good health.

The rearrangement joins TRBV5-6 to TRBJ2-7; possibly TRBD1 for D (5 bases). Trimming took 7 bases from V and 7 from J, leaving 12 bases between them. The CDR3 spans 11 residues. CDR1 is SGHDT and CDR2 is YYEEEE in the germline V gene. The CDR3 bases are TGTGCCAGCGGGGCTATGGGGGAGCAGTACTTC. Amino acid sequence: CASGAMGEQYF.

CDR3 coding DNA: TGTGCCAGCATGGCGACACTAAACACTGAAGCTTTCTTT. The encoded protein is CASMATLNTEAFF. The rearrangement uses TRBV6-5 and TRBJ1-1; no firm D call. V gave up 7 bases and J gave up 2 bases, with 11 bases separating them. This CDR3 comprises 13 residues. Germline CDR1 MNHEY, CDR2 SVGAGI.

This chain connects TRBV4-2 to TRBJ2-3; D possibly corresponds to TRBD2 (5 bases). This CDR3 has 17 amino acids. Trimming removed 2 bases from V and 1 base from J, with 16 bases in between. Germline CDR1 reads LGHNA; CDR2 reads YNFKEQ. The CDR3 DNA reads as TGTGCCAGCAGCCAAAGGTGGGGAGCTGGCGGCACAGATACGCAGTATTTT. Translating it yields CASSQRWGAGGTDTQYF.

This clone was picked up one time. The chain is built from TRBV6-6 and TRBJ2-1; D might be TRBD2 (7 bases). There are 16 residues in the CDR3. The ends were cut back, 3 bases at V and 6 bases at J, with 18 bases in the middle. CDR1 is MNHNY, CDR2 SVGAGI, per germline (reference sequence). The CDR3 reads CASSYRRGGKVNEQFF. In DNA, the CDR3 is TGTGCCAGCAGTTATAGGAGGGGGGGCAAAGTCAATGAGCAGTTCTTC.

The CDR3 reads CASGLVQGDDYGYTF. For the CDR3, the DNA is TGTGCTAGTGGTTTGGTACAGGGAGATGACTATGGCTACACCTTC. J is TRBJ1-2 and V is TRBV12-5; D is possibly TRBD1 (6 bases). Trimming took off 0 bases at V and 3 bases at J, with 11 bases between the two ends. Germline V lookup: CDR1 LGHNT, CDR2 FRNRAP. The CDR3 covers 15 residues. Combining the CDR3 with reference TRBV12-5 and TRBJ1-2 gives the whole variable domain DARVTQTPRHKVTEMGQEVTMRCQPILGHNTVFWYRQTMMQGLELLAYFRNRAPLDDSGMPKDRFSAEMPDATLATLKIQPSEPRDSAVYFCASGLVQGDDYGYTFGSGTRLTVV.

CDR3 amino acids: CASSGLAGDHEQFF. The CDR3 bases are TGTGCCAGCAGCGGTCTAGCGGGAGACCATGAGCAGTTCTTC. The genes are TRBV11-2 and TRBJ2-1; 10 bases map to TRBD2. V shed 5 bases and J 8 bases; nucleotides not matched to a gene: 6. The germline V gene encodes CDR1 SGHAT and CDR2 FQNNGV. This CDR3 is built from 14 residues.

This CDR3 reads CASSSGSRDGYTF. In DNA, the CDR3 is TGTGCCAGCAGCTCGGGGTCCCGGGATGGCTACACCTTC. V usage is TRBV7-9 and J usage is TRBJ1-2; no definite D call. This CDR3 spans 13 amino acids. Germline CDR1 SEHNR, CDR2 FQNEAQ (reference sequence). V dropped 4 bases and J dropped 6 bases, with 12 bases sitting between them.

The chain has TRBV18 and TRBJ1-1; possible D gene TRBD1, 6 bases. The CDR3 runs 12 residues. Germline V lookup: CDR1 KGHSH, CDR2 LQKENI. V lost 4 bases and J lost 4, with 7 bases in between. CDR3 sequence (DNA): TGTGCCAGCTCACAGGGGGTCACTGAAGCTTTCTTT. Protein product: CASSQGVTEAFF.

This clone was counted once. The chain links TRBV7-9 to TRBJ2-1, with 12 bases identical to TRBD2. V dropped 3 bases and J dropped 0; count of bases not matched to a gene: 9. The germline V gene encodes CDR1 SEHNR and CDR2 FQNEAQ (reference sequence). The CDR3 totals 19 residues. CDR3 DNA: TGTGCCAGCAGCTTGGTTACTAGCGGGGGGACCTTCTCCTACAATGAGCAGTTCTTC. Translation: CASSLVTSGGTFSYNEQFF. The complete variable domain, with remaining parts taken from reference TRBV7-9 and TRBJ2-1, reads DTGVSQNPRHKITKRGQNVTFRCDPISEHNRLYWYRQTLGQGPEFLTYFQNEAQLEKSRLLSDRFSAERPKGSFSTLEIQRTEQGDSAMYLCASSLVTSGGTFSYNEQFFGPGTRLTVL.

This clone was seen a few times. The chain couples TRBV28 to TRBJ2-7; weak D call: TRBD1 (5 bases). V was pared by 2 bases and J by 4 bases, with 6 bases between. Germline lookup yields CDR1 MDHEN and CDR2 SYDVKM. There are 12 residues in the CDR3. In DNA form, the CDR3 reads TGTGCCAGCAGTTTAGGGGCTTACGAGCAGTACTTC. Its translation: CASSLGAYEQYF.

This chain joins TRBV4-2 and TRBJ1-5; D is unresolved. CDR1 is LGHNA and CDR2 is YNFKEQ in the germline V gene. Trimming shortened V by 0 bases and J by 2 bases, and 5 bases separated the two germline ends. There are 14 residues in the CDR3. This CDR3 reads CASSQDQGNQPQHF. The CDR3 DNA follows: TGTGCCAGCAGCCAAGATCAGGGCAATCAGCCCCAGCATTTT.

The chain carries TRBV7-8 and TRBJ1-6; 7 nucleotides agree with TRBD1. Germline V gives CDR1 SGHVS, CDR2 FQNEAQ. V dropped 1 base and J dropped 3; count of bases not matched to a gene: 3. This CDR3 contains 16 residues. In nucleotides, the CDR3 is TGTGCCAGCAGCTTAGACGGGACAGTCTATAATTCACCCCTCCACTTT. This sequence encodes CASSLDGTVYNSPLHF.

This chain connects TRBV20-1 to TRBJ2-7; D not certain. This CDR3 comprises 11 residues. Germline CDR1 is DFQATT and CDR2 is SNEGSKA (reference sequence). V lost 3 bases to trimming and J lost 3 bases, with 6 bases between them. In DNA, the CDR3 is TGCAGTGCTAGTCAGGACTACGAGCAGTACTTC. This translates into CSASQDYEQYF.

This sequence joins TRBV21-1 and TRBJ1-2; TRBD1, the D gene given by the table, was not confirmed from the DNA. TRBV21-1 is a pseudogene segment. This CDR3 contains 18 residues. DNA for the CDR3: TGTGCCAGCAGCAAATTCTTCAGGGCAGGCACCTCCTACTATGGCTACACCTTC. Its translation is CASSKFFRAGTSYYGYTF.

The rearrangement links TRBV2 to TRBJ1-1; D might be TRBD1 (5 bases). V lost 6 bases, J lost 1 base, and 12 bases lay in between. Looked up from germline, CDR1 is SNHLY and CDR2 is FYNNEI. The CDR3 covers 14 residues. As DNA, the CDR3 is TGTGCCAGCAGAGGGGATTTAGGGAACACTGAAGCTTTCTTT. This sequence encodes CASRGDLGNTEAFF. Using reference TRBV2 and TRBJ1-1 for the parts outside the CDR3, the full variable domain is EPEVTQTPSHQVTQMGQEVILRCVPISNHLYFYWYRQILGQKVEFLVSFYNNEISEKSEIFDDQFSVERPDGSNFTLKIRSTKLEDSAMYFCASRGDLGNTEAFFGQGTRLTVV.

The chain is built from TRBV24-1 and TRBJ1-5; maybe TRBD1 (6 bases). Between the trimmed V and J ends, which lost 3 bases and 2 bases, there was a span of 10 bases. Looked up from germline, CDR1 is KGHDR and CDR2 is SFDVKD. The CDR3 consists of 15 residues. CDR3 sequence: CATSDRTEGNQPQHF. In DNA, the CDR3 is TGTGCCACCAGTGATAGGACAGAGGGCAATCAGCCCCAGCATTTT.

This chain joins TRBV7-2 and TRBJ2-7; maybe TRBD2 (6 bases). Trimming took off 5 bases at V and 4 bases at J, with 18 bases between the two ends. The germline V gene encodes CDR1 SGHTA and CDR2 FQGNSA. The CDR3 covers 15 residues. This CDR3 reads CASSPAPGASYEQYF. The DNA of the CDR3 is TGTGCCAGCAGCCCCGCGCCGGGAGCCTCTTACGAGCAGTACTTC.

V gene TRBV2 combines with J gene TRBJ2-1, with D possibly being TRBD2 (6 bases). V shed 8 bases and J shed 0 bases, with 11 bases lying between them. The CDR3 totals 14 residues. Germline V gene sequence: CDR1 SNHLY, CDR2 FYNNEI. CDR3 loop: CASSVGGSYNEQFF. The CDR3, as DNA: TGTGCCAGCTCGGTCGGGGGCTCCTACAATGAGCAGTTCTTC.

The chain is built from TRBV3-1 (or the pseudogene TRBV3-2) and TRBJ2-5; a possible D gene is TRBD2 (6 bases). The germline V gene has CDR1 LGHDT and CDR2 YNNKEL (reference sequence). V was cut by 4 bases and J by 4 bases, with 16 bases left in between. CDR3 length equals 15 residues. This CDR3 reads CASSPLRTNRETQYF. The CDR3, as DNA: TGTGCCAGCAGCCCTCTTAGGACTAATCGAGAGACCCAGTACTTC.

The chain recombines TRBV6-1 with TRBJ2-2, with D possibly being TRBD2 (6 bases). V was pared by 0 bases and J by 7 bases, with 15 bases between. The CDR3 covers 16 residues. Germline V gives CDR1 MNHNS, CDR2 SASEGT. The CDR3 coding sequence is TGTGCCAGCAGTGAAGCGCGGGGCGTTTTAAGCGGGGAGCTGTTTTTT. The encoded protein is CASSEARGVLSGELFF.

The V call is TRBV5-1, the J call TRBJ2-3, with D tentatively TRBD1 (5 bases). Germline CDR1 reads SGHRS; CDR2 reads YFSETQ. The CDR3 is 14 residues long. V was shortened by 4 bases and J by 2 bases, with 11 bases between the two germline ends. The CDR3 DNA reads TGCGCCAGCAGCCCTGACAGCTTCACAGATACGCAGTATTTT. It codes for CASSPDSFTDTQYF.

The rearrangement joins TRBV7-9 to TRBJ1-1, with D possibly matching TRBD1 (5 bases). The CDR3 length is 14 residues. With 6 bases removed from V and 0 bases from J, the gap between germline ends came to 11 bases. Germline V lookup: CDR1 SEHNR, CDR2 FQNEAQ (reference sequence). CDR3 loop: CASSTGVLNTEAFF. The DNA of the CDR3 is TGTGCCAGCAGTACAGGAGTCCTGAACACTGAAGCTTTCTTT. The whole variable domain, filled in from reference TRBV7-9 and TRBJ1-1, reads DTGVSQNPRHKITKRGQNVTFRCDPISEHNRLYWYRQTLGQGPEFLTYFQNEAQLEKSRLLSDRFSAERPKGSFSTLEIQRTEQGDSAMYLCASSTGVLNTEAFFGQGTRLTVV.

V and J are TRBV6-5 and TRBJ1-3; D is uncertain. V gave up 8 bases and J gave up 4 bases, with 9 bases separating them. CDR1 and CDR2 (germline): MNHEY, SVGAGI. There are 12 residues in the CDR3. CDR3 protein: CASGGAGNTIYF. The CDR3, as DNA: TGTGCCAGCGGAGGAGCCGGAAACACCATATATTTT.

The chain couples TRBV6-5 to TRBJ1-1; perhaps TRBD1 as D (6 bases). V lost 0 bases and J 5 bases, leaving 16 bases between the germline ends. Looked up from germline, CDR1 is MNHEY and CDR2 is SVGAGI. This CDR3 spans 16 amino acids. The CDR3 is CASSYSIGRGATEAFF. The DNA for the CDR3 is TGTGCCAGCAGTTACTCGATTGGCAGGGGCGCAACTGAAGCTTTCTTT.

This chain links TRBV29-1 with TRBJ1-4, with a weak D call TRBD1 (5 bases). The CDR3 spans 12 residues. Germline CDR1 and CDR2: SQVTM and ANQGSEA. The germline V and J ends were trimmed by 4 bases and 3 bases, with 6 bases remaining between them. The CDR3 reads CSVAGSNEKLFF. CDR3 DNA: TGCAGCGTTGCAGGGTCTAATGAAAAACTGTTTTTT.

The chain employs TRBV3-1 (or the pseudogene TRBV3-2) and TRBJ1-4; the D gene is possibly TRBD1 (6 bases). Germline CDR1 and CDR2: LGHDT and YNNKEL (reference sequence). CDR3 size: 16 residues. V was trimmed by 8 bases and J by 1 base, leaving 17 bases between them. CDR3 loop: CASSEGGAGTNEKLFF. The CDR3 coding sequence is TGTGCCAGCTCCGAAGGGGGGGCAGGAACTAATGAAAAACTGTTTTTT.

About this clone: Other nucleotide sequences from this sample produce the same CDR3. The rearrangement uses TRBV7-9 and TRBJ1-1; D not certain. Germline values: CDR1 SEHNR, CDR2 FQNEAQ (reference sequence). Trimming stripped 3 bases from V and 5 bases from J, with 7 bases between. The CDR3 runs 12 residues. CDR3 protein: CASSFDWTEAFF. CDR3 bases: TGTGCCAGCAGCTTCGATTGGACTGAAGCTTTCTTT.

The chain has TRBV7-2 and TRBJ2-7; D gene unclear. V was clipped by 7 bases and J by 0 bases, with 13 bases between them. The V gene's germline CDR1 is SGHTA and CDR2 FQGNSA. The CDR3 is 14 residues long. CDR3 in amino acids: CASTKTGLSYEQYF. The CDR3 nucleotides read TGTGCCAGCACCAAGACCGGGCTCTCCTACGAGCAGTACTTC. Based on the CDR3 plus reference TRBV7-2 and TRBJ2-7, the full variable domain is GAGVSQSPSNKVTEKGKDVELRCDPISGHTALYWYRQSLGQGLEFLIYFQGNSAPDKSGLPSDRFSAERTGGSVSTLTIQRTQQEDSAVYLCASTKTGLSYEQYFGPGTRLTVT.